This entry lists 2 T cell receptor beta chains sequenced from one sample in a study of vaccination effects on CD4 cells after COVID-19. Measured with immunoSEQ multiplex PCR; TCRdb has only the in-frame clones, and not every one. Among roughly 25,000 clones, 60% to 85% were seen once, and the ten largest hold around 12%. Before sequencing, viral peptide pools were used by the ViraFEST assay to expand antigen-specific CD4+ T cells. Scientists isolated CD4+ T cells after an approximately ten-day culture period ended. Vaccinated recipients, who were negative for nucleocapsid antibodies, had no history of SARS-CoV-2 infection. Antigens of these TCRs are unknown. This specimen consisted of CD4+ T cells from PBMCs cultured with HCoV-OC43 spike peptides, obtained before COVID-19 vaccination. The subset is: HCoV-OC43 spike overlapping peptide pool stimulation. These receptor sequences come from a human donor who received a COVID-19 vaccine.

J is TRBJ1-2 and V is TRBV18; weak D call: TRBD1 (6 bases). Looked up from germline, CDR1 is KGHSH and CDR2 is LQKENI. The V gene lost 3 bases and the J gene lost 8 bases, with 16 bases spanning the gap. The CDR3 totals 14 residues. The CDR3 protein is CASSPNGGHSGYTF. The CDR3 region has the DNA TGTGCCAGCTCACCCAATGGGGGCCATAGCGGCTACACCTTC.

This clone appeared a few times. This chain joins TRBV5-4 and TRBJ2-2; 8 nucleotides match TRBD2. Germline V gene lookup returns CDR1 SGHNT and CDR2 YYREEE (reference sequence). Unmatched junction bases numbered 13, after V lost 4 bases and J lost 11 bases. The CDR3 runs to 15 residues. CDR3 loop: CASSPKVGSGAELFF. CDR3 sequence (DNA): TGTGCCAGCAGCCCCAAGGTTGGTAGCGGGGCAGAGCTGTTTTTT.